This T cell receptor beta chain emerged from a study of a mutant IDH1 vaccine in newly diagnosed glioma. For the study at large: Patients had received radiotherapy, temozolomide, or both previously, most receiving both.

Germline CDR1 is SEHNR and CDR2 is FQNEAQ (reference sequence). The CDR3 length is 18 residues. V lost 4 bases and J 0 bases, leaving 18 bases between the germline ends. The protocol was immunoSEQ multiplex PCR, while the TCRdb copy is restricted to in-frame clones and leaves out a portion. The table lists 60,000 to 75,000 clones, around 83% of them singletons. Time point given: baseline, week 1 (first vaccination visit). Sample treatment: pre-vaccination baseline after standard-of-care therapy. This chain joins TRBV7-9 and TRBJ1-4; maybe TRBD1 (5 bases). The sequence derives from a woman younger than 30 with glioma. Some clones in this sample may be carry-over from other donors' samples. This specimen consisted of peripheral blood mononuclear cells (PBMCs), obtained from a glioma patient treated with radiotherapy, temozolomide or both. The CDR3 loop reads CASSSPSAGSSTNEKLFF. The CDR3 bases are TGTGCCAGCAGCTCCCCATCGGCAGGGTCGTCAACTAATGAAAAACTGTTTTTT.